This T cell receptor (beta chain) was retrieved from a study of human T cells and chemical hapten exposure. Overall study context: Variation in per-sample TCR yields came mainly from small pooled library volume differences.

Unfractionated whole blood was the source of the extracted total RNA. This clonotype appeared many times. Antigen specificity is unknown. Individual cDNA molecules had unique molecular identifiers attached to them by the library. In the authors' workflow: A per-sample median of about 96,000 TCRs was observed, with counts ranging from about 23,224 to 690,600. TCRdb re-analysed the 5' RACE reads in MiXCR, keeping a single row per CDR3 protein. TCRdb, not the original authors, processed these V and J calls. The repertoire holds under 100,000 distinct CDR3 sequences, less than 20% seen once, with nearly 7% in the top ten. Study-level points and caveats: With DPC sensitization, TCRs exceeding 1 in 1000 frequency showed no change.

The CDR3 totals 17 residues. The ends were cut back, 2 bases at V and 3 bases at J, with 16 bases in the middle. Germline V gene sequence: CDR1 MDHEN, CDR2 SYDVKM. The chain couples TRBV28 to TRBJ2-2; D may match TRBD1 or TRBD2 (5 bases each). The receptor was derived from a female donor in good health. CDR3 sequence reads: CASSLPVGQGDTGELFF. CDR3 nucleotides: TGTGCCAGCAGTTTACCCGTTGGGCAGGGAGACACCGGGGAGCTGTTTTTT.